These T cell receptor beta chains were read from a single sample in a study of shared clonotypes between healthy human individuals. Sequencing was performed with immunoSEQ multiplex PCR; in TCRdb, only in-frame clones are kept and a portion is missing. Here the sample spans 2 million to 3 million clones, around 90% being singletons. The sample taken for sequencing was naive CD4+ T cells sorted from blood. The receptors shown here come from a man aged 18 to 29 in good health. Each CDR3 is given with its conserved first and last residue. A D gene is named only where the DNA matches it firmly. Where a row states a size, it is once, few, many or the class of an expanded clone; other rows omit it.

TRBV18	NA	TRBJ1-3	NA	CASSLSIEVGSGNTIYF	TGTGCCAGCTCACTATCCATCGAGGTTGGCTCTGGAAACACCATATATTTT
TRBV18	TRBD1	TRBJ2-6	NA	CASSPGTGASGANVLTF	TGTGCCAGCTCACCCGGGACAGGGGCTTCGGGGGCCAACGTCCTGACTTTC
TRBV9	NA	TRBJ2-1	NA	CASSVSPGSGYNEQFF	TGTGCCAGCAGCGTAAGCCCAGGCTCAGGATACAATGAGCAGTTCTTC
TRBV10-3	TRBD1	TRBJ1-2	NA	CAISGQENRVYGYTF	TGTGCCATCAGCGGACAGGAGAACCGAGTCTATGGCTACACCTTC
TRBV9	NA	TRBJ2-5	NA	CASAWGGGNQETQYF	TGTGCCAGCGCCTGGGGAGGGGGTAACCAAGAGACCCAGTACTTC
TRBV6-7	TRBD1	TRBJ1-5	NA	CASSRGQGRNQPQHF	TGTGCCAGCAGTCGCGGACAGGGTCGCAATCAGCCCCAGCATTTT
TRBV2	NA	TRBJ2-1	NA	CASSEGRRGDEQFF	TGTGCCAGCAGTGAGGGCCGGAGGGGCGATGAGCAGTTCTTC
TRBV5-1	NA	TRBJ2-2	NA	CASSLIGGNTGELFF	TGCGCCAGCAGCTTGATCGGGGGGAACACCGGGGAGCTGTTTTTT
TRBV27	TRBD1	TRBJ1-6	NA	CASSSPGQGTSPLHF	TGTGCCAGCAGTTCCCCGGGACAGGGGACTTCACCCCTCCACTTT
TRBV11-2	NA	TRBJ2-7	NA	CASSRNKLDGQYF	TGTGCCAGCAGCCGGAATAAACTAGACGGGCAGTACTTC
TRBV10-3	TRBD2	TRBJ2-2	NA	CATGLSNTGELFF	TGTGCCACGGGACTATCTAACACCGGGGAGCTGTTTTTT
TRBV20-1	NA	TRBJ2-3	NA	CSALRRDTQYF	TGCAGTGCCCTAAGACGAGATACGCAGTATTTT
TRBV7-9	TRBD1	TRBJ2-7	NA	CASSSGTGGEQYF	TGTGCCAGCAGTTCCGGGACAGGGGGCGAGCAGTACTTC
TRBV7-3	NA	TRBJ1-1	once	CASSFGGANTEAFF	TGTGCCAGCAGCTTCGGGGGCGCGAACACTGAAGCTTTCTTT
TRBV2	NA	TRBJ2-7	NA	CASSDGASYEQYF	TGTGCCAGCAGTGACGGGGCTTCCTACGAGCAGTACTTC
TRBV7-9	NA	TRBJ2-5	NA	CASSLGYNRDLKETQYF	TGTGCCAGCAGCTTAGGTTACAACCGGGATCTAAAAGAGACCCAGTACTTC
TRBV7-8	TRBD1	TRBJ2-7	NA	CASSSDRASYEQYF	TGTGCCAGCAGCTCGGACAGGGCCTCCTACGAGCAGTACTTC
TRBV6-5	NA	TRBJ1-6	NA	CASRETQTHNSPLHF	TGTGCCAGCAGGGAGACTCAAACCCATAATTCACCCCTCCACTTT
TRBV5-4	NA	TRBJ2-3	NA	CASKQQEVTDTQYF	TGTGCCAGCAAGCAACAGGAGGTTACAGATACGCAGTATTTT
TRBV7-2	TRBD1	TRBJ1-5	NA	CASSLARTQGAQHF	TGTGCCAGCAGCTTAGCCAGGACCCAGGGGGCCCAGCATTTT
TRBV7-9	TRBD2	TRBJ2-1	NA	CASSPRLAGDGNEQFF	TGTGCCAGCAGCCCGCGACTAGCGGGAGATGGCAATGAGCAGTTCTTC
TRBV6-5	TRBD1	TRBJ2-1	NA	CASSYRTGSYNEQFF	TGTGCCAGCAGTTACCGGACAGGGTCCTACAATGAGCAGTTCTTC
TRBV11-3	TRBD2	TRBJ2-3	NA	CASSLGSGGTDTQYF	TGTGCCAGCAGCTTAGGGAGCGGGGGGACAGATACGCAGTATTTT
TRBV5-8	NA	TRBJ2-7	once	CASSLRGPWGERYSSYEQYF	TGTGCCAGCAGCTTGAGAGGGCCCTGGGGGGAGCGGTATAGCTCCTACGAGCAGTACTTC
TRBV6-1	NA	TRBJ1-4	NA	CASSEGALSNEKLFF	TGTGCCAGCAGTGAAGGAGCGTTGAGTAATGAAAAACTGTTTTTT
TRBV6-5	NA	TRBJ1-5	NA	CASSGAGFNQPQHF	TGTGCCAGCAGTGGCGCGGGATTCAATCAGCCCCAGCATTTT
TRBV5-1	NA	TRBJ1-1	NA	CASSFSLNTEAFF	TGCGCCAGCAGCTTCAGCCTGAACACTGAAGCTTTCTTT
TRBV10-3	TRBD1	TRBJ1-2	few	CAIMGTGERGYTF	TGTGCCATCATGGGGACAGGGGAACGTGGCTACACCTTC
TRBV19	NA	TRBJ1-5	NA	CASRMGDLFRLNQPQHF	TGTGCCAGTAGGATGGGCGATTTGTTCCGGCTCAATCAGCCCCAGCATTTT
TRBV6-5	TRBD1	TRBJ1-1	NA	CASSSPGQGGTEAFF	TGTGCCAGCAGTTCTCCAGGACAGGGGGGAACTGAAGCTTTCTTT
TRBV19	TRBD1	TRBJ2-3	NA	CASSIDLQGGAVADTQYF	TGTGCCAGTAGTATAGATCTACAGGGGGGAGCGGTTGCAGATACGCAGTATTTT
TRBV5-1	NA	TRBJ2-1	NA	CASSLGEVSYNEQFF	TGCGCCAGCAGCTTGGGAGAGGTTTCCTACAATGAGCAGTTCTTC
TRBV18	NA	TRBJ1-1	NA	CASSPFRDLNTEAFF	TGTGCCAGCTCACCGTTTAGAGATTTGAACACTGAAGCTTTCTTT
TRBV28	NA	TRBJ2-7	NA	CASNEGSENEQYF	TGTGCCAGCAACGAGGGATCAGAAAACGAGCAGTACTTC